These 8 T cell receptor beta chains were all obtained from the same sample, sequenced in a study of blood T cell repertoires in COVID-19. Using immunoSEQ multiplex PCR, the repertoire was profiled, and TCRdb retains in-frame clones only, with some absent. The sample lists 55,000 to 85,000 clones; more than 75% were seen once. The sample consisted of peripheral blood. These receptors all come from a woman in her seventies with acute or convalescent COVID-19.

V usage is TRBV21-1 and J usage is TRBJ1-4; the table's D call, TRBD1, has no DNA check behind it. TRBV21-1 constitutes a pseudogene. The CDR3 runs to 16 residues. CDR3 DNA: TGTGCCAGCAGGACTCCCACACAGGGGGGTAATGAAAAACTGTTTTTT. Amino acids: CASRTPTQGGNEKLFF.

The chain employs TRBV29-1 and TRBJ1-3; perhaps TRBD1 as D (5 bases). The germline V and J ends were trimmed by 5 bases and 0 bases, with 8 bases remaining between them. Germline loops: CDR1 SQVTM, CDR2 ANQGSEA. CDR3 length equals 13 residues. The CDR3 loop reads CSVWGYSGNTIYF. The CDR3 DNA is TGCAGCGTTTGGGGCTACTCTGGAAACACCATATATTTT.

Only a few counts were recorded for this clone. The chain couples TRBV6-1 to TRBJ2-1; D remains ambiguous. The germline V gene has CDR1 MNHNS and CDR2 SASEGT. The length of the CDR3 is 11 residues. Trimming shortened V by 5 bases and J by 5 bases, and 4 bases separated the two germline ends. This CDR3 reads CASSLNNEQFF. CDR3 coding DNA: TGTGCCAGCAGTTTAAACAATGAGCAGTTCTTC.

The rearrangement joins TRBV24-1 to TRBJ2-7; 9 positions match TRBD1. V lost 2 bases to trimming and J lost 8 bases; unmatched junction nucleotides: 6. The CDR3 contains 14 residues. Germline CDR1 reads KGHDR; CDR2 reads SFDVKD. Here the CDR3 DNA reads TGTGCCACCAGTGATTCAACGACAGGGGGGAAGCAGTACTTC. It specifies CATSDSTTGGKQYF.

The chain couples TRBV6-5 to TRBJ1-2, with D unclear. The V gene lost 7 bases and the J gene lost 2 bases, with 14 bases spanning the gap. This CDR3 has 14 residues. CDR1 and CDR2 from the germline V gene are MNHEY and SVGAGI. CDR3 sequence (DNA): TGTGCCAGCATCGAAAGGCTGGGCAACTATGGCTACACCTTC. Encoded protein: CASIERLGNYGYTF.

The chain has TRBV27 and TRBJ1-5, with D possibly being TRBD1 (5 bases). Trimming pared 2 bases from V and 4 bases from J, leaving 12 bases between. Looked up from germline, CDR1 is MNHEY and CDR2 is SMNVEV (reference sequence). CDR3 length: 15 residues. The CDR3 nucleotides are TGTGCCAGCAGTTTAAGTTGGCAGGGAAATCAGCCCCAGCATTTT. It encodes CASSLSWQGNQPQHF.

The chain carries TRBV18 and TRBJ1-5, with a possible D match to TRBD1 (6 bases). V was cut by 3 bases and J by 6 bases, with 12 bases left in between. Per germline, CDR1 KGHSH and CDR2 LQKENI. The CDR3 is 14 residues long. The CDR3 is CASSPNRDGQPQHF. The CDR3 DNA is TGTGCCAGCTCACCGAACAGGGATGGTCAGCCCCAGCATTTT.

This chain uses TRBV29-1 with TRBJ1-1, with a possible D match to TRBD1 (5 bases). CDR1 SQVTM and CDR2 ANQGSEA come from the germline V gene. V lost 4 bases, J lost 1 base, and 16 bases lay in between. This CDR3 contains 15 residues. The CDR3 protein is CSVATDNPGNTEAFF. The CDR3 nucleotides are TGCAGCGTTGCAACGGACAACCCGGGGAACACTGAAGCTTTCTTT.